A selection of T cell receptor beta chains follows, all from one sample in a study of blood T cell repertoires in COVID-19. The data were produced by immunoSEQ multiplex PCR, yet TCRdb's version contains in-frame clones alone and is incomplete. The profile shows fewer than 250,000 clones, about 83% of them singletons. The sample taken for sequencing was peripheral blood. The receptors were gathered from a woman aged 50 to 65 with acute or convalescent COVID-19. CDR3s include the opening cysteine and the closing phenylalanine or tryptophan. Fields, in order: clone size, J gene, D gene, V gene, CDR3 DNA, CDR3 protein. The D gene is left open where the match is weak. Only part of the rows carry a size: once, few, many, or a class if the clone is expanded.

NA,TRBJ2-1,NA,TRBV5-1,TGCGCCAGCAGTCTCGCGGGACAGTATAGTAATGAGCAGTTCTTC,CASSLAGQYSNEQFF
few,TRBJ1-5,NA,TRBV24-1,TGTGCCACCGGGGGCGATAGCAATCAGCCCCAGCATTTT,CATGGDSNQPQHF
NA,TRBJ2-4,TRBD1,TRBV2,TGTGCCAGCAGGGAGACAGGGGGCTTGGCCAAAAACATTCAGTACTTC,CASRETGGLAKNIQYF
NA,TRBJ2-3,TRBD2,TRBV19,TGTGCCAGTAGTATGGGAGCGGGAGCTCCAGATACGCAGTATTTT,CASSMGAGAPDTQYF
NA,TRBJ2-7,NA,TRBV18,TGTGCCAGCTCACGGGACATCTACGAGCAGTACTTC,CASSRDIYEQYF
once,TRBJ2-3,NA,TRBV20-1,TGCAGTGCTAGTCCCAACACAGATACGCAGTATTTT,CSASPNTDTQYF
NA,TRBJ2-3,TRBD2,TRBV10-3,TGTGCCATCAGTGAGGGGCGGGGAGGGAACCCTAGCACAGATACGCAGTATTTT,CAISEGRGGNPSTDTQYF
few,TRBJ1-5,NA,TRBV5-1,TGCGCCAGCAGCTTGAGCAGGCGAGGCAATCAGCCCCAGCATTTT,CASSLSRRGNQPQHF
once,TRBJ2-7,TRBD2,TRBV14,TGTGCCAGCAGCCAAGATCTTAGCGGGCGCCATTACGAGCAGTACTTC,CASSQDLSGRHYEQYF
once,TRBJ2-2,TRBD1,TRBV5-6,TGTGCCAGCAGCGGGACGGACAGGGGGCGGATCGGGGAGCTGTTTTTT,CASSGTDRGRIGELFF
NA,TRBJ2-2,NA,TRBV12-3/TRBV12-4,TGTGCCAGCAGTCGACTTTCCGGGGAGCTGTTTTTT,CASSRLSGELFF
NA,TRBJ2-7,TRBD2,TRBV7-9,TGTGCCAGCAGCCACTCGTTGGGGGGAGGGCTCTCCGAGCAGTACTTC,CASSHSLGGGLSEQYF